The 15 T cell receptor beta chains presented below share a single source sample, sequenced in a study of chemoradiotherapy in HPV16-positive cancers. Profiled with immunoSEQ multiplex PCR; TCRdb holds only in-frame clones, not every one. The sample holds approximately 12,000 clones, roughly 78% seen once. This material was acquired from a patient who underwent chemoradiotherapy. The receptors shown here come from a human donor with HPV-associated anogenital cancer.

The rearrangement links TRBV6-5 to TRBJ2-7, with D perhaps matching TRBD1 or TRBD2 (5 bases each). Germline values: CDR1 MNHEY, CDR2 SVGAGI. V gave up 2 bases and J gave up 6 bases, with 11 bases separating them. This CDR3 region has 13 residues. In DNA form, the CDR3 reads TGTGCCAGCAGTTACAGGGGAGAGGGCGAGCAGTACTTC. Translation gives CASSYRGEGEQYF.

This chain links TRBV4-3 with TRBJ2-7; D gene uncertain. The CDR3 has 15 residues. V was pared by 0 bases and J by 3 bases, with 12 bases between. Germline-derived CDR1 and CDR2 are LGHNA and YSLEER. CDR3 bases: TGCGCCAGCAGCCAAGATGTTCAAGGCCACTACGAGCAGTACTTC. This codes for CASSQDVQGHYEQYF.

The chain carries TRBV5-1 and TRBJ2-7; the match to TRBD1 covers 7 bases. This CDR3 is built from 17 residues. V shed 3 bases, J shed 1 base, and the junction held 13 bases outside the gene matches. The germline V gene has CDR1 SGHRS and CDR2 YFSETQ. The CDR3 region has the DNA TGCGCCAGCAGCTCGACAGGGTTTTCGCGAACATCCTACGAGCAGTACTTC. Translated: CASSSTGFSRTSYEQYF.

This sequence joins TRBV7-9 and TRBJ1-2, with unresolved D. From germline, CDR1 is SEHNR and CDR2 FQNEAQ (reference sequence). This CDR3 has 15 residues. V lost 5 bases and J lost 3, with 16 bases in between. The CDR3 DNA is TGTGCCAGCAGCACACAACCCCAGAGCCACTATGGCTACACCTTC. Protein product: CASSTQPQSHYGYTF.

The rearrangement links TRBV19 to TRBJ2-3; TRBD1 agrees at 7 bases. This CDR3 is built from 16 residues. The trim removed 5 bases at V and 4 bases at J, leaving 12 bases unmatched. CDR1 is LNHDA, CDR2 SQIVND, per germline (reference sequence). CDR3 loop: CASSFPGQYRPDTQYF. In DNA, the CDR3 is TGTGCCAGTAGTTTCCCGGGACAGTACCGGCCAGATACGCAGTATTTT.

This chain links TRBV4-1 with TRBJ1-1; D unclear. This CDR3 has 13 amino acids. Germline-derived CDR1 and CDR2 are MGHRA and YSYEKL. Trimming took off 0 bases at V and 5 bases at J, with 7 bases between the two ends. The CDR3 reads CASSQDVRTEAFF. The CDR3 DNA is TGCGCCAGCAGCCAAGATGTTAGGACTGAAGCTTTCTTT.

In this sample, this clone turned up once. The V gene is TRBV27, the J gene TRBJ1-1, with D tentatively TRBD1 (5 bases). Germline V gene lookup returns CDR1 MNHEY and CDR2 SMNVEV (reference sequence). The CDR3 sequence is 14 residues long. With 3 bases removed from V and 0 bases from J, the gap between germline ends came to 8 bases. CDR3 protein: CASSLKGMNTEAFF. CDR3 nucleotide sequence: TGTGCCAGCAGTTTGAAGGGGATGAACACTGAAGCTTTCTTT.

The V and J genes are TRBV5-1 and TRBJ1-1; D gene uncertain. This CDR3 is 15 amino acids long. CDR1 SGHRS and CDR2 YFSETQ come from the germline V gene. Trimming took 5 bases from V and 3 from J, leaving 17 bases between them. CDR3 sequence (DNA): TGCGCCAGCAGTAGGGAGCCCGCGATGGACACTGAAGCTTTCTTT. Protein: CASSREPAMDTEAFF. Full variable domain (remainder filled in from reference TRBV5-1 and TRBJ1-1): KAGVTQTPRYLIKTRGQQVTLSCSPISGHRSVSWYQQTPGQGLQFLFEYFSETQRNKGNFPGRFSGRQFSNSRSEMNVSTLELGDSALYLCASSREPAMDTEAFFGQGTRLTVV.

This chain links TRBV6-5 with TRBJ2-5, with 7 bases that match TRBD1. The CDR3 is 14 residues long. CDR1 and CDR2 (germline): MNHEY, SVGAGI. Trimming at V came to 5 bases and at J to 2 bases, leaving 5 bases not matched to a gene. The DNA of the CDR3 is TGTGCCAGCAGTATCCCGGGACAGCAAGAGACCCAGTACTTC. Its translation is CASSIPGQQETQYF.

The chain employs TRBV6-1 and TRBJ2-5; possible D gene TRBD1, 6 bases. The CDR3 runs to 14 residues. Germline assignment: CDR1 MNHNS and CDR2 SASEGT. Trimming stripped 7 bases from V and 3 bases from J, with 15 bases between. The chain's CDR3 is CASTQGGLEETQYF. The CDR3 bases are TGTGCCAGCACACAGGGTGGTCTCGAAGAGACCCAGTACTTC.

There are a few counts of this clone. The CDR3 here is CASSSYRTGLNTEAFF. As DNA, the CDR3 is TGTGCCAGCAGTTCCTACAGGACAGGCCTGAACACTGAAGCTTTCTTT. This rearrangement joins TRBV5-6 to TRBJ1-1; TRBD1 agrees at 7 bases. CDR1 and CDR2 from the germline V gene are SGHDT and YYEEEE. The CDR3 length is 16 residues. V dropped 5 bases and J dropped 0; count of bases not matched to a gene: 10.

CDR3: CASSPTGVDGYTF. The CDR3 DNA sequence: TGTGCCAGCAGTCCGACAGGGGTAGACGGCTACACCTTC. The gene calls are TRBV6-5 and TRBJ1-2; 8 bases fit TRBD1. Germline lookup yields CDR1 MNHEY and CDR2 SVGAGI. J lost 8 bases, V lost 5 bases, and 7 bases had no gene match. The CDR3 spans 13 residues.

With regard to this clone: The junction departs from germline at one end; a sequencing error may be responsible. This chain joins TRBV7-7 and TRBJ2-1; D is perhaps TRBD1 (5 bases). Per the germline V gene, CDR1 is SSHAT and CDR2 is FNYEAQ (reference sequence). This CDR3 comprises 12 residues. The CDR3, as DNA: TGTGCTAGCAGTGGACAAACCAATGAGCAGTTCTTC. Protein product: CASSGQTNEQFF.

In nucleotides, the CDR3 is TGTGCTAGTTCCCGACTAGGTATTCAGTACTTC. Residues: CASSRLGIQYF. This chain links TRBV12-5 with TRBJ2-4; possible D gene TRBD2, 6 bases. The V and J ends lost 8 bases and 10 bases respectively, with 12 bases between them. This CDR3 is 11 amino acids long. Germline CDR1 and CDR2: LGHNT and FRNRAP.

This sequence joins TRBV25-1 and TRBJ2-5; the D gene is possibly TRBD1 (6 bases). Per the germline V gene, CDR1 is MGHDK and CDR2 is SYGVNS. V lost 1 base, J lost 5 bases, and 20 bases lay in between. The CDR3 is made up of 17 amino acids. CDR3 sequence reads: CASSELGGPTVVETQYF. The CDR3 bases are TGTGCCAGCAGTGAATTAGGGGGACCGACGGTGGTGGAGACCCAGTACTTC.